The 19 T cell receptor beta chains given below trace back to one sample, sequenced in a study of OX40 agonist ivuxolimab in advanced cancers. The method was immunoSEQ multiplex PCR; TCRdb's version includes in-frame clones alone and lacks a portion of them. The profile shows approximately 74,000 clones, over 60% of them singletons. The sequenced sample was CD4+ or CD8+ T cells sorted from blood, obtained in a trial of the OX40 agonist ivuxolimab. The receptor set was obtained from an adult with an advanced solid tumor such as melanoma, head and neck, liver or kidney cancer.

The chain is built from TRBV5-1 and TRBJ1-1; weak D call: TRBD1 (5 bases). CDR3 size: 14 residues. CDR1 and CDR2 (germline): SGHRS, YFSETQ. V gave up 6 bases and J gave up 1 base, with 13 bases separating them. The CDR3 here is CASTGTPGNTEAFF. CDR3 coding DNA: TGCGCCAGCACAGGGACCCCGGGGAACACTGAAGCTTTCTTT.

This clone appeared once. V is TRBV27 and J is TRBJ2-7, with TRBD2 matching 7 bases. CDR3 size: 15 residues. Germline V gene sequence: CDR1 MNHEY, CDR2 SMNVEV (reference sequence). With V trimmed by 4 bases and J by 4 bases, 10 bases remained unmatched. The CDR3 region has the DNA TGTGCCAGCAGTTCCCGTCTAGCGGTGCGGTACGAGCAGTACTTC. Amino acids: CASSSRLAVRYEQYF.

A few counts support this clone. This chain joins TRBV7-9 and TRBJ1-1, with no clear D. The length of the CDR3 is 15 residues. Germline CDR1 reads SEHNR; CDR2 reads FQNEAQ (reference sequence). V lost 4 bases and J 1 base, leaving 13 bases between the germline ends. This CDR3 reads CASSSGRVQNTEAFF. The CDR3 bases are TGTGCCAGCAGCTCCGGTCGGGTCCAGAACACTGAAGCTTTCTTT.

The chain is built from TRBV12-5 and TRBJ2-1; D gene unclear. Trimming left V 0 bases short and J 0 bases short, with 15 bases between. CDR1 is LGHNT, CDR2 FRNRAP, per germline. CDR3 size: 18 residues. CDR3 nucleotides: TGTGCTAGTGGTTTGGTACTCCCGGTTCCCTGCTCCTACAATGAGCAGTTCTTC. Translation gives CASGLVLPVPCSYNEQFF.

The chain employs TRBV4-1 and TRBJ1-2; D is unclear. V lost 2 bases to trimming and J lost 1 base, with 11 bases between them. From germline, CDR1 is MGHRA and CDR2 YSYEKL. The CDR3 sequence is 15 residues long. The CDR3: CASSQLPGFNYGYTF. CDR3 sequence (DNA): TGCGCCAGCAGCCAACTACCGGGATTTAACTATGGCTACACCTTC.

This sequence joins TRBV5-1 and TRBJ2-1, with TRBD1 matching 8 bases. From germline, CDR1 is SGHRS and CDR2 YFSETQ. Trimming at V came to 0 bases and at J to 2 bases, leaving 1 base not matched to a gene. This CDR3 is built from 15 residues. The CDR3 region has the DNA TGCGCCAGCAGCTTGGGGGACAGGCCCTACAATGAGCAGTTCTTC. It yields the protein CASSLGDRPYNEQFF.

V gene TRBV5-1 combines with J gene TRBJ1-1; a possible D gene is TRBD1 (6 bases). V lost 3 bases, J lost 4 bases, and 13 bases lay in between. Germline V lookup: CDR1 SGHRS, CDR2 YFSETQ. CDR3 length: 14 residues. DNA of the CDR3: TGCGCCAGCAGCTCGCAGGGGACGGGCACTGAAGCTTTCTTT. Protein sequence: CASSSQGTGTEAFF.

This clone appeared a single time. The CDR3 does not close with the conserved phenylalanine or tryptophan, likely indicating a read error. No DNA is shown, since the ends of the CDR3 on it are uncertain; the CDR3 is the one TCRdb lists. The rearrangement joins TRBV5-1 to TRBJ2-7. Germline loops: CDR1 SGHRS, CDR2 YFSETQ. The CDR3 sequence runs 10 residues, both termini included. CDR3 protein: CASSVSATIC.

The chain uses TRBV28 and TRBJ1-5; perhaps TRBD1 as D (5 bases). This CDR3 region has 17 residues. The ends were cut back, 5 bases at V and 4 bases at J, with 21 bases in the middle. In germline, CDR1 is MDHEN, CDR2 SYDVKM. For the CDR3, the DNA is TGTGCCAGCAGTCCCAAGATAGGCGGGGCGGTGAATCAGCCCCAGCATTTT. Translated, it gives CASSPKIGGAVNQPQHF.

Here the CDR3 DNA reads TGCGCCAGCAGCCCAGGCATCGGGACAAGGAATGAAAAACTGTTTTTT. Translation gives CASSPGIGTRNEKLFF. The V gene is TRBV5-1, the J gene TRBJ1-4; TRBD1 is a possible D gene (6 bases). Trimming pared 4 bases from V and 5 bases from J, leaving 18 bases between. CDR1 and CDR2 (germline): SGHRS, YFSETQ. The CDR3 totals 16 residues.

V and J are TRBV7-6 and TRBJ1-1; 9 positions match TRBD1. Germline CDR1 SGHVS, CDR2 FNYEAQ. The V segment lost 5 bases and the J segment 8 bases; nucleotides outside the gene matches: 18. The CDR3 sequence is 17 residues long. CDR3 loop: CASSPVQGAVVGAEAFF. The CDR3 nucleotides are TGTGCCAGCAGCCCCGTACAGGGGGCCGTAGTTGGTGCGGAAGCTTTCTTT.

The gene calls are TRBV5-1 and TRBJ1-1; possible D gene TRBD1, 6 bases. CDR1 is SGHRS and CDR2 is YFSETQ in the germline V gene. The CDR3 is 13 residues long. Trimming cost V 3 bases and J 1 base, with 7 bases left between them. As DNA, the CDR3 is TGCGCCAGCAGCTCCAGGGGGAACACTGAAGCTTTCTTT. Translating it yields CASSSRGNTEAFF.

The chain has TRBV2 and TRBJ2-5, with D perhaps given as TRBD1 or TRBD2 (5 bases each). The CDR3 is 11 amino acids. Germline V gene sequence: CDR1 SNHLY, CDR2 FYNNEI. V shed 11 bases and J shed 4 bases, with 11 bases lying between them. The CDR3 bases are TGTGCCGGGGGTAGGGCAGAGACCCAGTACTTC. Encoded protein: CAGGRAETQYF.

V and J are TRBV11-2 and TRBJ1-1; TRBD1 is a possible D gene (5 bases). Per the germline V gene, CDR1 is SGHAT and CDR2 is FQNNGV. The CDR3 spans 13 residues. Trimming shortened V by 5 bases and J by 4 bases, and 11 bases separated the two germline ends. The CDR3 bases are TGTGCCAGCAGCCCCTCAGGGTTCACTGAAGCTTTCTTT. Translated, it gives CASSPSGFTEAFF.

This clone appeared many times. The rearrangement links TRBV28 to TRBJ2-7, with 8 bases lining up with TRBD2. The junction had 5 bases not matched to a gene; V was cut back by 4 bases and J by 3 bases. Germline V gene lookup returns CDR1 MDHEN and CDR2 SYDVKM. This CDR3 region has 14 residues. The chain's CDR3 is CASSSPGTSYEQYF. DNA of the CDR3: TGTGCCAGCAGTTCTCCCGGGACTAGCTACGAGCAGTACTTC.

This clone was found a few times. The rearrangement links TRBV6-1 to TRBJ2-5; D not resolved. This CDR3 has 13 residues. V was pared by 5 bases and J by 0 bases, with 7 bases between. The germline gives CDR1 MNHNS, CDR2 SASEGT. CDR3 region: CASSTHHQETQYF. In nucleotides, the CDR3 is TGTGCCAGCAGTACCCACCACCAAGAGACCCAGTACTTC.

The chain uses TRBV10-3 and TRBJ2-3; 7 bases are shared with TRBD1. Germline loops: CDR1 ENHRY, CDR2 SYGVKD. V gave up 6 bases and J gave up 0 bases; unmatched junction bases: 3. The length of the CDR3 is 14 residues. Here the CDR3 DNA reads TGTGCCATCAGCCCGGGACAGAGCACAGATACGCAGTATTTT. The encoded protein is CAISPGQSTDTQYF.

Note on this clone: The same CDR3 also results from other DNA sequences found in this sample. V usage is TRBV5-1 and J usage is TRBJ1-2; maybe TRBD1 (5 bases). There are 13 residues in the CDR3. CDR1 and CDR2 from the germline V gene are SGHRS and YFSETQ. With 4 bases removed from V and 2 bases from J, the gap between germline ends came to 9 bases. The CDR3 region is CASSPGTNYGYTF. As DNA, the CDR3 is TGCGCCAGCAGCCCCGGGACCAACTATGGCTACACCTTC.

The gene calls are TRBV30 and TRBJ1-2; TRBD1 is a possible D gene (6 bases). Trimming took 3 bases from V and 4 from J, leaving 15 bases between them. The germline gives CDR1 GTSNPN, CDR2 SVGIG (reference sequence). The CDR3 runs to 14 residues. The CDR3 spells CAWRPGQYGYGYTF. The DNA for the CDR3 is TGTGCCTGGAGACCAGGACAGTACGGCTATGGCTACACCTTC.